This TCR beta chain stems from a study of human T cells and chemical hapten exposure. Study at large: Diphenylcyclopropenone was applied weekly to patients' scalps across the approximately 25-week study. Study conclusions and caveats: It was expanded TCRs that formed significantly more large CDR3 similarity clusters than controls did. Positively correlated with patch test score were the counts of PT1 expanded TCRs.

Details on this clonotype: As yet, its antigen is unknown.

V shed 10 bases and J shed 3 bases, with 10 bases lying between them. Germline V gene sequence: CDR1 SGHDN, CDR2 FVKESK. This CDR3 has 11 residues. Time point indicated: patch test 2, 6 weeks after DPC sensitization. As for treatment: therapeutic diphenylcyclopropenone sensitization with weekly scalp DPC. Researchers sampled blood before each patch test went on. MiXCR, applied by TCRdb to the RACE reads, yields one record per CDR3 protein. This sample yields about 100,000 distinct CDR3 sequences, of which roughly an eighth are seen a single time; roughly 3% belongs to the top ten. This receptor was obtained from a woman in her thirties or forties with alopecia areata. Some clones in this sample may be carry-over from other donors' samples. Sample: whole blood, taken in connection with sensitization to the hapten diphenylcyclopropenone (DPC). The chain uses TRBV14 and TRBJ2-7, with no clear D. The CDR3 sequence is CANQLNYEQYF. The CDR3 DNA reads TGTGCCAACCAACTTAACTACGAGCAGTACTTC.